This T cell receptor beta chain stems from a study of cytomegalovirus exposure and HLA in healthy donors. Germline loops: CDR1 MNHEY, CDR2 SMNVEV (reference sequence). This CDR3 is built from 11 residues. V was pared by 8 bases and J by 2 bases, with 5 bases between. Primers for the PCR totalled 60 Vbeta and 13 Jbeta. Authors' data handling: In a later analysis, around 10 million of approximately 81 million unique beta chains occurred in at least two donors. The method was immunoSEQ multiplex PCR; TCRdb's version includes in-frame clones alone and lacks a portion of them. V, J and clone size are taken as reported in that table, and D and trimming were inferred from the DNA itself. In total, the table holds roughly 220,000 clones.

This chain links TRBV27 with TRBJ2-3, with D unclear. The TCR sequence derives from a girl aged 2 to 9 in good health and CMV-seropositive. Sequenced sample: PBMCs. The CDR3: CASGFTDTQYF. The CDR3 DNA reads TGTGCCAGCGGCTTCACAGATACGCAGTATTTT.